The 18 T cell receptor beta chains in this list originate from one sample, sequenced in a study of CD8+CD57+ T cells in acquired aplastic anemia. Researchers used genomic DNA as the template to profile TCR beta VDJ and CDR3. TCRdb re-called the reads through MiXCR, storing one row per CDR3 protein. The sample shows 150,000 to 200,000 distinct CDR3 sequences, 55% to 75% of them seen only once. What was sequenced was sorted CD4+, CD8+, or CD8+CD57+ T cells (not recorded which) from PBMCs. The receptors come from a human donor in good health.

The chain recombines TRBV7-9 with TRBJ1-4; possibly TRBD1 for D (5 bases). CDR1 is SEHNR and CDR2 is FQNEAQ in the germline V gene (reference sequence). The CDR3 totals 15 residues. V dropped 4 bases and J dropped 4 bases, with 13 bases sitting between them. CDR3 protein: CASSSPLGGNEKLFF. In DNA form, the CDR3 reads TGTGCCAGCAGCTCCCCACTTGGGGGTAATGAAAAACTGTTTTTT.

This clonotype was observed a few times. V is TRBV10-2 and J is TRBJ2-7; D is unresolved. CDR1 and CDR2 (germline): WSHSY, SAAADI. The CDR3 has 13 residues. V lost 5 bases to trimming and J lost 3 bases, with 11 bases between them. The CDR3 DNA is TGCGCCAGCAGTCCGACACCGAGCTACGAGCAGTACTTC. Its protein product is CASSPTPSYEQYF.

The gene calls are TRBV20-1 and TRBJ2-7; D is undetermined. The CDR3 has 14 residues. V was cut by 6 bases and J by 5 bases, with 20 bases left in between. From germline, CDR1 is DFQATT and CDR2 SNEGSKA (reference sequence). The CDR3 bases are TGCAGTGCCCCCCTCGTGGCTAGACGGAACGAGCAGTACTTC. Amino acid sequence: CSAPLVARRNEQYF.

At least ten counts were recorded for this clonotype. The chain recombines TRBV19 with TRBJ1-5, with 8 bases lining up with TRBD1. V shed 3 bases, J shed 0 bases, and the junction held 10 bases outside the gene matches. The CDR3 contains 18 residues. Per the germline V gene, CDR1 is LNHDA and CDR2 is SQIVND (reference sequence). The CDR3, as DNA: TGTGCCAGTAGTATGTCGTCAGGGGGCAGTGGTAGCAATCAGCCCCAGCATTTT. As protein: CASSMSSGGSGSNQPQHF.

This clonotype has just a few counts. The chain carries TRBV10-2 and TRBJ2-3, with a weak D call TRBD2 (6 bases). Germline CDR1 reads WSHSY; CDR2 reads SAAADI. The V and J ends lost 0 bases and 2 bases respectively, with 12 bases between them. The CDR3 is made up of 16 amino acids. The CDR3 region has the DNA TGCGCCAGCAGTGAGTCGGATGCGGGAACCACAGATACGCAGTATTTT. Protein product: CASSESDAGTTDTQYF.

This chain links TRBV15 with TRBJ2-2, with D possibly TRBD2 on 6 matching bases. There are 14 residues in the CDR3. V shed 4 bases and J shed 5 bases, with 11 bases lying between them. The germline gives CDR1 LNHNV, CDR2 YYDKDF (reference sequence). CDR3 loop: CATSTGAGTGELFF. DNA for the CDR3: TGTGCCACCAGCACAGGTGCGGGGACCGGGGAGCTGTTTTTT.

The rearrangement links TRBV19 to TRBJ2-5; 8 bases are shared with TRBD1. Trimming took 10 bases from V and 4 from J; bases not matched to a gene: 11. The V gene's germline CDR1 is LNHDA and CDR2 SQIVND (reference sequence). The CDR3 contains 14 residues. The CDR3, as DNA: TGTGCCACGTCGATGGGCAGGGGGCGAGAGACCCAGTACTTC. This sequence encodes CATSMGRGRETQYF.

This chain connects TRBV9 to TRBJ1-1, with D maybe TRBD1 (5 bases). Looked up from germline, CDR1 is SGDLS and CDR2 is YYNGEE. Trimming removed 4 bases from V and 6 bases from J, with 16 bases in between. The CDR3 is 14 residues long. The CDR3 here is CASSPGPGRAEAFF. Written as DNA, the CDR3 is TGTGCCAGCAGCCCGGGACCGGGTAGGGCTGAAGCTTTCTTT.

The DNA of the CDR3 is TGTGCCAGCAGCCTAACAGCGAAAACCTACAATGAGCAGTTCTTC. Translated: CASSLTAKTYNEQFF. The genes are TRBV7-8 and TRBJ2-1; D is unclear. The V gene's germline CDR1 is SGHVS and CDR2 FQNEAQ. This CDR3 has 15 amino acids. The V and J ends lost 5 bases and 2 bases respectively, with 13 bases between them.

The chain recombines TRBV15 with TRBJ1-1, with 7 bases identical to TRBD1. J lost 0 bases, V lost 0 bases, and 4 bases had no gene match. Germline CDR1 reads LNHNV; CDR2 reads YYDKDF (reference sequence). The CDR3 runs to 16 residues. CDR3 sequence reads: CATSRDQRGLNTEAFF. The CDR3 nucleotides read TGTGCCACCAGCAGAGATCAGAGGGGGCTGAACACTGAAGCTTTCTTT. Full variable domain (missing parts from reference TRBV15 and TRBJ1-1): DAMVIQNPRYQVTQFGKPVTLSCSQTLNHNVMYWYQQKSSQAPKLLFHYYDKDFNNEADTPDNFQSRRPNTSFCFLDIRSPGLGDTAMYLCATSRDQRGLNTEAFFGQGTRLTVV.

The chain is built from TRBV7-9 and TRBJ1-2; TRBD1 is a possible D gene (5 bases). V shed 6 bases and J shed 2 bases, with 19 bases lying between them. The CDR3 extends over 16 amino acids. CDR1 is SEHNR, CDR2 FQNEAQ, per germline (reference sequence). The CDR3 DNA follows: TGTGCCAGCAGTCCATCAAGCCCAGGGACCAACTATGGCTACACCTTC. It specifies CASSPSSPGTNYGYTF.

V usage is TRBV7-8 and J usage is TRBJ2-1, with 10 nucleotides matching TRBD1. The trim removed 7 bases at V and 6 bases at J, leaving 6 bases unmatched. The CDR3 consists of 14 residues. Germline V gene sequence: CDR1 SGHVS, CDR2 FQNEAQ. The CDR3 bases are TGTGCCAGCACCACCGGGACAGGGGTCAATGAGCAGTTCTTC. Its protein product is CASTTGTGVNEQFF. Complete variable domain (other parts from reference TRBV7-8 and TRBJ2-1): GAGVSQSPRYKVAKRGQDVALRCDPISGHVSLFWYQQALGQGPEFLTYFQNEAQLDKSGLPSDRFFAERPEGSVSTLKIQRTQQEDSAVYLCASTTGTGVNEQFFGPGTRLTVL.

In its sample, this clonotype was seen a few times. This chain links TRBV18 with TRBJ2-5; D gene uncertain. The V and J ends lost 10 bases and 2 bases respectively, with 26 bases between them. Per germline, CDR1 KGHSH and CDR2 LQKENI. There are 17 residues in the CDR3. The CDR3 sequence is CATHAILETEEQETQYF. In DNA form, the CDR3 reads TGTGCCACCCACGCTATCCTGGAAACGGAAGAACAAGAGACCCAGTACTTC.

In regard to this clonotype: A much larger clone differs from this one at a single base, so this may be a read error. This chain connects TRBV9 to TRBJ1-1; D gene uncertain. This CDR3 has 14 amino acids. Germline loops: CDR1 SGDLS, CDR2 YYNGEE. The CDR3 bases are TGTGCCAGCAGTTTATGGGAGACGAACACTGAAGCTCTCTTT. Protein: CASSLWETNTEALF.

The genes are TRBV12-3 or TRBV12-4 and TRBJ2-6; 7 bases match TRBD1. The CDR3 is 15 residues long. J lost 3 bases, V lost 6 bases, and 5 bases had no gene match. The DNA for the CDR3 is TGTGCCAGCAGGTACAGGGACAGTGGGGCCAACGTCCTGACTTTC. Its translation: CASRYRDSGANVLTF.

The chain couples TRBV5-6 to TRBJ2-7, with no clear D. CDR1 SGHDT and CDR2 YYEEEE come from the germline V gene. With 4 bases removed from V and 7 bases from J, the gap between germline ends came to 9 bases. The CDR3 is 11 residues long. CDR3 bases: TGTGCCAGCAGCCTCACGGCGGAGCAGTACTTC. It specifies CASSLTAEQYF.

CDR3 sequence: CASGKVEQFF. The CDR3 region has the DNA TGTGCCAGCGGTAAGGTAGAGCAGTTCTTC. This chain joins TRBV6-2 or TRBV6-3 and TRBJ2-1; D remains unclear. The CDR3 length is 10 residues. Looked up from germline, CDR1 is MNHEY and CDR2 is SVGEGT. V was shortened by 8 bases and J by 10 bases, with 9 bases between the two germline ends.

This clonotype occurred many times. The gene calls are TRBV6-6 and TRBJ2-7, with TRBD1 matching over 9 bases. V was pared by 7 bases and J by 6 bases, with 13 bases of the junction left unmatched. The CDR3 runs 15 residues. In germline, CDR1 is MNHNY, CDR2 SVGAGI (reference sequence). CDR3 sequence (DNA): TGTGCCAGCATGACCTCCCGGACAGGGGATGTCGAGCAGTACTTC. Translating it yields CASMTSRTGDVEQYF.